This paragraph reports one T cell receptor (beta chain). Antigen specificity is unknown. Germline CDR1 SQVTM, CDR2 ANQGSEA. Trimming pared 6 bases from V and 5 bases from J, leaving 13 bases between. CDR3 length: 13 residues. This entry is derived from a study of cytomegalovirus exposure and HLA in healthy donors. Whole-study results and caveats: Rates of TCR association differed by HLA locus in a later analysis, with DRB1 highest and HLA-C lowest. Cytomegalovirus association was assigned to more than 150 TCR beta chains. Most likely, a cluster of highly shared sequence variants arose as a sequencing artifact. It was only CMV serostatus that was available as immune exposure information.

The PCR had 60 Vbeta and 13 Jbeta primers. The protocol was immunoSEQ multiplex PCR, while the TCRdb copy is restricted to in-frame clones and leaves out a portion. Of around 100,000 clones in the sample, 73% were seen once. The sequencing input was PBMCs. This clonotype originated in a man aged 35 to 55 in good health and CMV-seronegative. The chain has TRBV29-1 and TRBJ2-2, with D maybe TRBD2 (6 bases). The DNA for the CDR3 is TGCAGCGTGGGGACTGCGGGAACCGGGGAGCTGTTTTTT. Amino acids: CSVGTAGTGELFF.